This TCR beta chain comes out of a study of cytomegalovirus exposure and HLA in healthy donors. About this clone itself: The antigen is unknown.

The study's findings and limits: Further analysis was carried out later, and it showed several of the most significant clusters appearing linked to common viral pathogens. Follow-up analysis later connected one missense variant in DCLRE1C with trimming of TCR beta V- and J-genes.

The PCR was carried out with 60 Vbeta primers and 13 Jbeta primers. The method was immunoSEQ multiplex PCR; TCRdb's version includes in-frame clones alone and lacks a portion of them. This table holds more than 75,000 clones, less than 80% found once. Germline V gene data show CDR1 as GTSNPN and CDR2 as SVGIG (reference sequence). The germline V and J ends were trimmed by 2 bases and 10 bases, with 12 bases remaining between them. The CDR3 sequence is 12 residues long. This chain connects TRBV30 to TRBJ2-1; no clear D. The sequencing sample was made of PBMCs. The source is a man aged 25 to 40 in good health and CMV-seronegative. CDR3 protein: CAWSPPEREQFF. The CDR3 nucleotides read TGTGCCTGGAGTCCCCCGGAGAGGGAGCAGTTCTTC.